The 29 T cell receptor beta chains listed next were all sequenced from one sample in a study of blood T cells in healthy people across ages. Primed by a sample-barcoded 5' primer and a J-beta primer mix, a second PCR proceeded for 7 to 11 cycles. TCRdb used MiXCR to reprocess the 5' RACE reads, holding one entry per CDR3 protein. The sample lists about 900,000 distinct CDR3 sequences; 62% were seen once. Sequenced sample: blood. These TCRs come from a man under 40 in good health.

The chain employs TRBV6-1 and TRBJ2-3, with 11 bases matching TRBD2. V dropped 3 bases and J dropped 6; count of bases not matched to a gene: 5. The germline gives CDR1 MNHNS, CDR2 SASEGT. This CDR3 is built from 15 residues. The CDR3 nucleotides read TGTGCCAGCAGTGAGGGCCTAGCGGGGGGTGATACGCAGTATTTT. Translated: CASSEGLAGGDTQYF.

This clonotype came up a few times. This sequence joins TRBV15 and TRBJ1-4, with D unresolved. The CDR3 loop spans 15 amino acids. Germline CDR1 reads LNHNV; CDR2 reads YYDKDF (reference sequence). Trimming cost V 1 base and J 2 bases, with 8 bases left between them. This CDR3 reads CATSRAAGTNEKLFF. CDR3 DNA: TGTGCCACCAGCAGAGCGGCGGGGACTAATGAAAAACTGTTTTTT. Based on the CDR3 plus reference TRBV15 and TRBJ1-4, the full variable domain is DAMVIQNPRYQVTQFGKPVTLSCSQTLNHNVMYWYQQKSSQAPKLLFHYYDKDFNNEADTPDNFQSRRPNTSFCFLDIRSPGLGDTAMYLCATSRAAGTNEKLFFGSGTQLSVL.

The count of this clonotype is one. This rearrangement joins TRBV29-1 to TRBJ2-5; 7 nucleotides agree with TRBD1. The CDR3 runs 12 residues. With 4 bases clipped from V and 11 bases from J, the junction kept 10 bases outside the gene matches. CDR1 SQVTM and CDR2 ANQGSEA come from the germline V gene. This CDR3 is CSVGGTEVEQYF. In nucleotides, the CDR3 is TGCAGCGTTGGGGGGACAGAAGTTGAGCAGTACTTC.

The V call is TRBV29-1, the J call TRBJ2-1, with D uncertain. The CDR3 consists of 14 residues. Germline V gives CDR1 SQVTM, CDR2 ANQGSEA. Between the trimmed V and J ends, which lost 4 bases and 2 bases, there was a span of 12 bases. CDR3 loop: CSVVMRYTYNEQFF. In DNA form, the CDR3 reads TGCAGCGTTGTAATGCGCTATACCTACAATGAGCAGTTCTTC.

The CDR3 DNA reads as TGTGCCAGCAGCTCCGGAATTGGGCTACTTACCGGGGAGCTGTTTTTT. Its translation: CASSSGIGLLTGELFF. This chain links TRBV7-2 with TRBJ2-2; D call uncertain. The V end lost 4 bases, the J end lost 5 bases, and 17 bases lay between the germline ends. This CDR3 is built from 16 residues. Germline CDR1 reads SGHTA; CDR2 reads FQGNSA. Looking up the rest from reference TRBV7-2 and TRBJ2-2 gives the full variable domain: GAGVSQSPSNKVTEKGKDVELRCDPISGHTALYWYRQSLGQGLEFLIYFQGNSAPDKSGLPSDRFSAERTGGSVSTLTIQRTQQEDSAVYLCASSSGIGLLTGELFFGEGSRLTVL.

This clonotype was recorded a few times. The chain carries TRBV4-3 and TRBJ2-3, with a tentative D call TRBD2 (5 bases). Germline CDR1 reads LGHNA; CDR2 reads YSLEER. V shed 0 bases and J shed 5 bases, with 12 bases lying between them. The CDR3 consists of 15 residues. CDR3 residues: CASSQESLARDTQYF. As DNA, the CDR3 is TGCGCCAGCAGCCAAGAAAGCCTAGCAAGAGATACGCAGTATTTT.

This clonotype was picked up a small number of times. This chain connects TRBV20-1 to TRBJ2-5; 10 bases agree with TRBD2. The trim removed 3 bases at V and 2 bases at J, leaving 15 bases unmatched. Germline V CDR1 and CDR2: DFQATT, SNEGSKA (reference sequence). The CDR3 covers 18 residues. The CDR3, as DNA: TGCAGTGCTAGCTCTTGGTTAGCGGGGGGCGTTACGCAAGAGACCCAGTACTTC. It is translated as CSASSWLAGGVTQETQYF.

This clonotype showed up just once. The rearrangement links TRBV27 to TRBJ1-5, with D perhaps TRBD1 (5 bases). The germline V gene has CDR1 MNHEY and CDR2 SMNVEV (reference sequence). This CDR3 comprises 12 residues. Trimming took 4 bases from V and 8 from J, leaving 9 bases between them. CDR3 in amino acids: CASSSTGEPQHF. CDR3 in DNA: TGTGCCAGCAGTTCAACAGGCGAGCCCCAGCATTTT.

The gene calls are TRBV20-1 and TRBJ1-6, with TRBD1 identical over 7 bases. The germline CDR1 and CDR2 sequences are DFQATT and SNEGSKA (reference sequence). Trimming cost V 2 bases and J 7 bases; bases outside gene matches: 5. The CDR3 consists of 14 residues. The CDR3 region is CSARRQGGNSPLHF. In nucleotides, the CDR3 is TGCAGTGCTAGACGGCAGGGGGGAAATTCACCCCTCCACTTT.

This clonotype was observed a few times. V gene TRBV6-6 combines with J gene TRBJ2-5, with D perhaps TRBD1 or TRBD2 (5 bases each). The J call may be faulty, since TRBJ2-7 better matches the DNA end. The CDR3 runs to 12 residues. Per germline, CDR1 MNHNY and CDR2 SVGAGI (reference sequence). CDR3 nucleotides: TGTGCCAGCAAAAGGGAGACAGTCGAGCAGTACTTC. As protein: CASKRETVEQYF.

The rearrangement joins TRBV4-3 to TRBJ2-1, with no clear D. Germline V gene data show CDR1 as LGHNA and CDR2 as YSLEER. V dropped 4 bases and J dropped 4 bases, with 11 bases sitting between them. CDR3 size: 14 residues. CDR3 amino acids: CASSRRNSYNEQFF. DNA of the CDR3: TGCGCCAGCAGCCGGAGAAATTCGTACAATGAGCAGTTCTTC.

The chain is built from TRBV9 and TRBJ1-4; D gene unclear. Between the trimmed V and J ends, which lost 3 bases and 4 bases, there was a span of 13 bases. Germline V lookup: CDR1 SGDLS, CDR2 YYNGEE. The CDR3 has 15 residues. The CDR3 loop reads CASSGGSADNEKLFF. CDR3 in DNA: TGTGCCAGCAGCGGCGGATCGGCTGATAATGAAAAACTGTTTTTT. The variable domain in full, completed from reference TRBV9 and TRBJ1-4, reads DSGVTQTPKHLITATGQRVTLRCSPRSGDLSVYWYQQSLDQGLQFLIQYYNGEERAKGNILERFSAQQFPDLHSELNLSSLELGDSALYFCASSGGSADNEKLFFGSGTQLSVL.

The V gene is TRBV6-5, the J gene TRBJ2-7; TRBD1 aligns across 7 bases. Germline V lookup: CDR1 MNHEY, CDR2 SVGAGI. This CDR3 has 13 residues. V was clipped by 7 bases and J by 6 bases; unmatched bases: 9. This CDR3 is CASTSTGEREQYF. CDR3 sequence (DNA): TGTGCCAGCACTAGTACAGGGGAACGCGAGCAGTACTTC.

The table lists this clonotype with a few counts. J is TRBJ2-3 and V is TRBV29-1, with D unclear. The CDR3 runs 12 residues. V shed 3 bases and J shed 4 bases, with 8 bases lying between them. Germline CDR1 is SQVTM and CDR2 is ANQGSEA. The CDR3 nucleotides read TGCAGCGTTGAGTCAGGTCCAGATACGCAGTATTTT. Translating it yields CSVESGPDTQYF.

This clonotype has a handful of counts. This chain uses TRBV3-1 with TRBJ2-3, with 7 nucleotides matching TRBD2. This CDR3 spans 14 amino acids. CDR1 is LGHDT, CDR2 YNNKEL, per germline (reference sequence). After removal of 0 bases from V and 4 bases from J, the junction contained 1 base not matched to a gene. CDR3: CASSQEGRADTQYF. CDR3 DNA sequence: TGTGCCAGCAGCCAAGAAGGGAGGGCAGATACGCAGTATTTT.

V usage is TRBV4-3 and J usage is TRBJ2-7, with a possible D match to TRBD1 (6 bases). The J call is uncertain, as TRBJ2-5 better fits the DNA end. Germline V lookup: CDR1 LGHNA, CDR2 YSLEER. CDR3 length: 16 residues. In DNA form, the CDR3 reads TGCGCCAGCAGCCAAGACACCGGACAGCCGCAAGAGACCCAGTACTTC. The encoded protein is CASSQDTGQPQETQYF.

This clonotype was observed a handful of times. This chain links TRBV2 with TRBJ2-5; TRBD2 agrees at 9 bases. From germline, CDR1 is SNHLY and CDR2 FYNNEI. CDR3 length: 15 residues. V dropped 4 bases and J dropped 0; count of bases not matched to a gene: 3. The CDR3 sequence is CASSVSGGNQETQYF. DNA for the CDR3: TGTGCCAGCAGTGTAAGCGGGGGGAACCAAGAGACCCAGTACTTC.

The rearrangement links TRBV5-1 to TRBJ2-3, with unresolved D. V lost 1 base and J lost 0, with 6 bases in between. CDR1 is SGHRS and CDR2 is YFSETQ in the germline V gene. The CDR3 covers 14 residues. The CDR3 coding sequence is TGCGCCAGCAGCTTGAAACCCAGCACAGATACGCAGTATTTT. This encodes CASSLKPSTDTQYF. The full variable domain, with the rest looked up from reference TRBV5-1 and TRBJ2-3, is KAGVTQTPRYLIKTRGQQVTLSCSPISGHRSVSWYQQTPGQGLQFLFEYFSETQRNKGNFPGRFSGRQFSNSRSEMNVSTLELGDSALYLCASSLKPSTDTQYFGPGTRLTVL.

This clonotype was counted only a few times. The V call is TRBV20-1, the J call TRBJ1-2, with 10 bases aligning to TRBD1. V lost 4 bases, J lost 6 bases, and 5 bases stayed unmatched. CDR3 length: 13 residues. Germline assignment: CDR1 DFQATT and CDR2 SNEGSKA (reference sequence). The CDR3 DNA sequence: TGCAGTGCTATGGACAGGGGGATTGATGGCTACACCTTC. This codes for CSAMDRGIDGYTF.

This rearrangement joins TRBV7-9 to TRBJ1-1; no clear D gene. Trimming took off 5 bases at V and 5 bases at J, with 18 bases between the two ends. CDR1 and CDR2 from the germline V gene are SEHNR and FQNEAQ (reference sequence). The CDR3 consists of 15 residues. The CDR3 sequence: CASSPLGRVETEAFF. As DNA, the CDR3 is TGTGCCAGCAGCCCCCTTGGGAGGGTTGAGACTGAAGCTTTCTTT.

The V gene is TRBV7-2, the J gene TRBJ2-3; TRBD2 matches at 9 bases. This CDR3 spans 14 amino acids. With 6 bases clipped from V and 7 bases from J, the junction kept 8 bases outside the gene matches. The germline V gene encodes CDR1 SGHTA and CDR2 FQGNSA. CDR3 protein: CASSGVSGGYTQYF. For the CDR3, the DNA is TGTGCCAGCAGTGGTGTTAGCGGGGGTTATACGCAGTATTTT. Combining the CDR3 with reference TRBV7-2 and TRBJ2-3 gives the whole variable domain GAGVSQSPSNKVTEKGKDVELRCDPISGHTALYWYRQSLGQGLEFLIYFQGNSAPDKSGLPSDRFSAERTGGSVSTLTIQRTQQEDSAVYLCASSGVSGGYTQYFGPGTRLTVL.

V is TRBV6-1 and J is TRBJ2-4, with a possible D match to TRBD2 (5 bases). The CDR3 is 14 amino acids. Trimming shortened V by 2 bases and J by 10 bases, and 15 bases separated the two germline ends. Germline V gene sequence: CDR1 MNHNS, CDR2 SASEGT. CDR3 DNA: TGTGCCAGCAGTGAAAGGTATGGTCCGGGAATTCAGTACTTC. Translating it yields CASSERYGPGIQYF.

The chain employs TRBV6-1 and TRBJ2-3; 9 nucleotides agree with TRBD1. V lost 6 bases and J lost 2; bases outside the gene matches: 12. The CDR3 is made up of 17 amino acids. Germline V gene lookup returns CDR1 MNHNS and CDR2 SASEGT. In DNA form, the CDR3 reads TGTGCCAGCAGGCGGTCCGGGGGACAGGGAGACACAGATACGCAGTATTTT. Translation gives CASRRSGGQGDTDTQYF.

The chain employs TRBV14 and TRBJ1-4, with D perhaps matching TRBD1 (5 bases). This CDR3 contains 15 residues. V lost 4 bases and J 3 bases, leaving 12 bases between the germline ends. Germline CDR1 SGHDN, CDR2 FVKESK. The chain's CDR3 is CASSPRGAANEKLFF. CDR3 in DNA: TGTGCCAGCAGCCCCCGGGGCGCAGCTAATGAAAAACTGTTTTTT.

The chain employs TRBV7-2 and TRBJ2-7; TRBD2 matches 12 bases. The CDR3 covers 16 residues. Trimming cost V 0 bases and J 3 bases; bases outside gene matches: 3. Germline V gene sequence: CDR1 SGHTA, CDR2 FQGNSA. CDR3 sequence reads: CASSLAPTSGGYEQYF. CDR3 bases: TGTGCCAGCAGCTTAGCCCCGACTAGCGGGGGCTACGAGCAGTACTTC.

The genes are TRBV6-1 and TRBJ2-3; 13 bases are shared with TRBD2. Germline assignment: CDR1 MNHNS and CDR2 SASEGT. The J segment lost 5 bases and the V segment lost 4 bases, leaving 6 bases of the junction unmatched. The CDR3 is made up of 16 amino acids. The CDR3 here is CASSGGLAGFGDTQYF. Written as DNA, the CDR3 is TGTGCCAGCAGTGGGGGACTAGCGGGGTTCGGAGATACGCAGTATTTT.

This clonotype turned up a few times. The rearrangement joins TRBV4-3 to TRBJ2-5, with 12 bases that match TRBD2. V lost 0 bases, J lost 7 bases, and 9 bases stayed unmatched. Germline V lookup: CDR1 LGHNA, CDR2 YSLEER. CDR3 length equals 17 residues. The CDR3 sequence is CASSQDPSGGVLGTQYF. CDR3 DNA sequence: TGCGCCAGCAGCCAAGATCCTAGCGGGGGGGTTCTTGGGACCCAGTACTTC.

This rearrangement joins TRBV5-1 to TRBJ2-7; TRBD2 aligns across 8 bases. V shed 0 bases, J shed 2 bases, and the junction held 4 bases outside the gene matches. CDR1 is SGHRS, CDR2 YFSETQ, per germline. CDR3 length equals 15 residues. As DNA, the CDR3 is TGCGCCAGCAGCTTGGTGGTAGCGGGGACCTACGAGCAGTACTTC. Its translation is CASSLVVAGTYEQYF.

This sequence joins TRBV29-1 and TRBJ2-5; unclear D gene. Per the germline V gene, CDR1 is SQVTM and CDR2 is ANQGSEA. V gave up 0 bases and J gave up 0 bases, with 5 bases separating them. The CDR3 is 13 amino acids. For the CDR3, the DNA is TGCAGCGTTGAAGACGGCTACCAAGAGACCCAGTACTTC. Its translation is CSVEDGYQETQYF.